The 27 T cell receptor beta chains below come from one sample, sequenced in a study of blood T cell repertoires in COVID-19 (TCRdb year 2020). Libraries were built with the immunoSEQ multiplex PCR assay. TCRdb retrieved this table from immuneACCESS and kept in-frame rearrangements only. Not all clones are present; in checked studies, unresolved V genes account for under half, and no reason is known for the remainder. The sample table contains about 250,000 clones; only one count was recorded for 88% of them. 1.2% to 1.5% of the sample is taken by the ten largest. The material sequenced was peripheral blood. Receptor source: a man aged 80 or over with acute or convalescent COVID-19.

This rearrangement joins TRBV6-5 to TRBJ2-2; 7 nucleotides agree with TRBD2. There are 14 residues in the CDR3. Germline V gene lookup returns CDR1 MNHEY and CDR2 SVGAGI. V gave up 2 bases and J gave up 7 bases; unmatched junction bases: 4. CDR3 nucleotide sequence: TGTGCCAGCAGTTACACGGGGGGAGGCGGGGAGCTGTTTTTT. Protein: CASSYTGGGGELFF.

This rearrangement joins TRBV7-2 to TRBJ2-1, with TRBD2 as a possible D gene (6 bases). Looked up from germline, CDR1 is SGHTA and CDR2 is FQGNSA. With 5 bases removed from V and 0 bases from J, the gap between germline ends came to 11 bases. CDR3 length equals 15 residues. CDR3 sequence reads: CASSPEGYSYNEQFF. CDR3 coding DNA: TGTGCCAGCAGCCCGGAGGGCTACTCCTACAATGAGCAGTTCTTC. Using reference TRBV7-2 and TRBJ2-1 for the parts outside the CDR3, the full variable domain is GAGVSQSPSNKVTEKGKDVELRCDPISGHTALYWYRQSLGQGLEFLIYFQGNSAPDKSGLPSDRFSAERTGGSVSTLTIQRTQQEDSAVYLCASSPEGYSYNEQFFGPGTRLTVL.

This chain connects TRBV7-2 to TRBJ1-1, with 8 bases fitting TRBD1. After removal of 1 base from V and 6 bases from J, the junction contained 7 bases not matched to a gene. The CDR3 is made up of 15 amino acids. The V gene's germline CDR1 is SGHTA and CDR2 FQGNSA. For the CDR3, the DNA is TGTGCCAGCAGCTTAGGACCGGGACAGGCATCTGAAGCTTTCTTT. Amino acid sequence: CASSLGPGQASEAFF.

The CDR3 spells CASRMGGAETQYF. DNA for the CDR3: TGTGCCAGCAGGATGGGGGGTGCGGAGACCCAGTACTTC. V gene TRBV5-8 combines with J gene TRBJ2-5; maybe TRBD2 (6 bases). The CDR3 extends over 13 amino acids. V lost 5 bases and J lost 5, with 13 bases in between. Germline values: CDR1 SGHTS, CDR2 YDEGEE.

This chain links TRBV18 with TRBJ2-2; D unresolved. The CDR3 consists of 15 residues. Germline CDR1 reads KGHSH; CDR2 reads LQKENI. Trimming stripped 3 bases from V and 0 bases from J, with 8 bases between. The CDR3 loop is CASSPVQTNTGELFF. In DNA form, the CDR3 reads TGTGCCAGCTCACCGGTACAGACGAACACCGGGGAGCTGTTTTTT.

V and J are TRBV27 and TRBJ2-6; D call uncertain. With 8 bases removed from V and 0 bases from J, the gap between germline ends came to 14 bases. In germline, CDR1 is MNHEY, CDR2 SMNVEV (reference sequence). The CDR3 runs to 16 residues. CDR3 DNA sequence: TGTGCCAGCGCTAACAGAGAATTCTCTGGGGCCAACGTCCTGACTTTC. It specifies CASANREFSGANVLTF. The full variable domain, completed using reference TRBV27 and TRBJ2-6, is EAQVTQNPRYLITVTGKKLTVTCSQNMNHEYMSWYRQDPGLGLRQIYYSMNVEVTDKGDVPEGYKVSRKEKRNFPLILESPSPNQTSLYFCASANREFSGANVLTFGAGSRLTVL.

The sample holds one count of this clone. The V call is TRBV7-9, the J call TRBJ2-1; 8 bases are a match to TRBD1. Trimming took 5 bases from V and 9 from J; bases not matched to a gene: 9. The length of the CDR3 is 14 residues. The V gene's germline CDR1 is SEHNR and CDR2 FQNEAQ (reference sequence). The CDR3 sequence is CASSQGDRRGEQFF. DNA of the CDR3: TGTGCCAGCAGCCAAGGGGACAGGAGGGGTGAGCAGTTCTTC. Supplemented by reference TRBV7-9 and TRBJ2-1, the full variable domain reads DTGVSQNPRHKITKRGQNVTFRCDPISEHNRLYWYRQTLGQGPEFLTYFQNEAQLEKSRLLSDRFSAERPKGSFSTLEIQRTEQGDSAMYLCASSQGDRRGEQFFGPGTRLTVL.

This sequence joins TRBV7-6 and TRBJ2-7, with 7 bases identical to TRBD2. The CDR3 extends over 16 amino acids. V lost 1 base, J lost 2 bases, and 8 bases stayed unmatched. Looked up from germline, CDR1 is SGHVS and CDR2 is FNYEAQ. The CDR3 bases are TGTGCCAGCAGCTTAGGGACTAGTAATCTTCCCTACGAGCAGTACTTC. It codes for CASSLGTSNLPYEQYF.

The genes are TRBV28 and TRBJ2-7; no clear D gene. The CDR3 spans 14 residues. Germline CDR1 reads MDHEN; CDR2 reads SYDVKM. Trimming pared 2 bases from V and 3 bases from J, leaving 11 bases between. CDR3 sequence: CASSLGQRSYEQYF. CDR3 nucleotides: TGTGCCAGCAGTTTAGGGCAGAGAAGCTACGAGCAGTACTTC.

The V gene is TRBV28, the J gene TRBJ2-5, with D hard to call. The length of the CDR3 is 14 residues. The germline V and J ends were trimmed by 5 bases and 5 bases, with 15 bases remaining between them. Germline CDR1 is MDHEN and CDR2 is SYDVKM. The CDR3 loop is CASSGAPTRETQYF. In DNA form, the CDR3 reads TGTGCCAGCAGTGGAGCCCCGACTCGGGAGACCCAGTACTTC.

V is TRBV7-2 and J is TRBJ1-4; D is uncertain. The ends were cut back, 0 bases at V and 0 bases at J, with 8 bases in the middle. The CDR3 extends over 16 amino acids. CDR1 is SGHTA, CDR2 FQGNSA, per germline. CDR3 sequence reads: CASSLAGSATNEKLFF. CDR3 in DNA: TGTGCCAGCAGCTTAGCCGGGAGTGCAACTAATGAAAAACTGTTTTTT.

The chain joins TRBV7-6 to TRBJ2-1; 10 nucleotides match TRBD2. CDR3 length: 17 amino acids. The germline V gene encodes CDR1 SGHVS and CDR2 FNYEAQ. Trimming removed 2 bases from V and 6 bases from J; junction bases left unmatched: 10. The CDR3 reads CASSLPTSGMSFNEQFF. The DNA for the CDR3 is TGTGCCAGCAGCTTACCAACTAGCGGGATGAGTTTCAATGAGCAGTTCTTC.

V usage is TRBV6-1 and J usage is TRBJ2-5; no clear D gene. Trimming left V 2 bases short and J 2 bases short, with 12 bases between. This CDR3 has 15 amino acids. CDR1 is MNHNS and CDR2 is SASEGT in the germline V gene. The CDR3 sequence: CASSEQVQPQETQYF. DNA of the CDR3: TGTGCCAGCAGTGAACAGGTACAGCCTCAAGAGACCCAGTACTTC.

The gene calls are TRBV7-9 and TRBJ1-1; a possible D gene is TRBD1 (6 bases). V was clipped by 6 bases and J by 0 bases, with 14 bases between them. Germline V gene lookup returns CDR1 SEHNR and CDR2 FQNEAQ (reference sequence). The CDR3 has 15 amino acids. The CDR3 sequence: CASRRTGSLNTEAFF. The CDR3, as DNA: TGTGCCAGCAGACGTACAGGGTCCCTGAACACTGAAGCTTTCTTT.

This chain joins TRBV7-2 and TRBJ2-7; 13 bases line up with TRBD2. CDR3 length: 15 amino acids. Germline trimming cut 3 bases from V and 5 bases from J; bases unmatched to any gene: 4. Looked up from germline, CDR1 is SGHTA and CDR2 is FQGNSA. The CDR3 coding sequence is TGTGCCAGCAGCTTTTGGACTAGCGGGGGTAACGAGCAGTACTTC. This codes for CASSFWTSGGNEQYF. The full variable domain, rest sourced from reference TRBV7-2 and TRBJ2-7, is GAGVSQSPSNKVTEKGKDVELRCDPISGHTALYWYRQSLGQGLEFLIYFQGNSAPDKSGLPSDRFSAERTGGSVSTLTIQRTQQEDSAVYLCASSFWTSGGNEQYFGPGTRLTVT.

The chain has TRBV10-3 and TRBJ2-1; perhaps TRBD1 as D (6 bases). V lost 7 bases and J lost 3, with 19 bases in between. This CDR3 has 16 residues. CDR1 is ENHRY and CDR2 is SYGVKD in the germline V gene. The CDR3 DNA follows: TGTGCCATCATGCGTTCTAAGGGGGAAAACTACAATGAGCAGTTCTTC. Its protein product is CAIMRSKGENYNEQFF.

V gene TRBV5-1 combines with J gene TRBJ2-5; maybe TRBD2 (5 bases). This CDR3 comprises 15 residues. Germline CDR1 and CDR2: SGHRS and YFSETQ. Trimming cost V 2 bases and J 4 bases, with 15 bases left between them. CDR3 bases: TGCGCCAGCAGCTTCTCCCGACGAGGAGGAGAGACCCAGTACTTC. It encodes CASSFSRRGGETQYF. Combining the CDR3 with reference TRBV5-1 and TRBJ2-5 gives the whole variable domain KAGVTQTPRYLIKTRGQQVTLSCSPISGHRSVSWYQQTPGQGLQFLFEYFSETQRNKGNFPGRFSGRQFSNSRSEMNVSTLELGDSALYLCASSFSRRGGETQYFGPGTRLLVL.

The chain is built from TRBV29-1 and TRBJ1-3; possibly TRBD1 for D (5 bases). The V end lost 4 bases, the J end lost 6 bases, and 7 bases lay between the germline ends. The CDR3 is made up of 11 amino acids. CDR1 and CDR2 (germline): SQVTM, ANQGSEA. The DNA for the CDR3 is TGCAGCGTTGGGGACTTAAACACCATATATTTT. Encoded protein: CSVGDLNTIYF.

This sequence joins TRBV3-1 (or the pseudogene TRBV3-2) and TRBJ2-3; D may be TRBD1 (6 bases). Trimming removed 0 bases at V and 1 base at J, with 11 bases between. CDR1 and CDR2 from the germline V gene are LGHDT and YNNKEL (reference sequence). The CDR3 extends over 16 amino acids. This CDR3 reads CASSQDLGGRTDTQYF. The CDR3 DNA is TGTGCCAGCAGCCAAGATTTAGGGGGACGCACAGATACGCAGTATTTT.

This clone has a single count. V is TRBV3-1 (or the pseudogene TRBV3-2) and J is TRBJ2-3; unclear D gene. CDR1 is LGHDT, CDR2 YNNKEL, per germline (reference sequence). This CDR3 region has 13 residues. Trimming took 6 bases from V and 2 from J, leaving 9 bases between them. The CDR3 is CASRGASTDTQYF. Written as DNA, the CDR3 is TGTGCCAGCAGGGGCGCCTCCACAGATACGCAGTATTTT.

The chain employs TRBV4-1 and TRBJ1-5; the D is unclear. There are 16 residues in the CDR3. CDR1 is MGHRA and CDR2 is YSYEKL in the germline V gene. Trimming took 4 bases from V and 0 from J, leaving 13 bases between them. The CDR3 protein is CASSPLGGRSNQPQHF. CDR3 DNA: TGCGCCAGCAGCCCCCTGGGAGGACGTAGCAATCAGCCCCAGCATTTT.

The chain is built from TRBV7-3 and TRBJ1-1, with a weak D call TRBD1 (5 bases). The CDR3 has 13 amino acids. In germline, CDR1 is SGHTA, CDR2 FQGTGA. With 2 bases removed from V and 6 bases from J, the gap between germline ends came to 10 bases. The CDR3 DNA reads as TGTGCCAGCAGCTTAGTAGGAGGGGCTGAAGCTTTCTTT. Amino acid sequence: CASSLVGGAEAFF. Full variable domain (rest looked up from reference TRBV7-3 and TRBJ1-1): GAGVSQTPSNKVTEKGKYVELRCDPISGHTALYWYRQSLGQGPEFLIYFQGTGAADDSGLPNDRFFAVRPEGSVSTLKIQRTERGDSAVYLCASSLVGGAEAFFGQGTRLTVV.

The chain carries TRBV12-3 or TRBV12-4 and TRBJ2-5; TRBD2 might be the D (5 bases). The CDR3 length is 13 residues. The germline V and J ends were trimmed by 5 bases and 5 bases, with 12 bases remaining between them. The CDR3 nucleotides are TGTGCCAGCAGTGACCTAGCTGCGGAGACCCAGTACTTC. Translating it yields CASSDLAAETQYF.

With regard to this clone: Other DNA sequences from this sample encode an identical CDR3 as well. The rearrangement joins TRBV29-1 to TRBJ1-1; 9 nucleotides agree with TRBD1. The CDR3 spans 12 residues. V lost 4 bases to trimming and J lost 3 bases; unmatched junction nucleotides: 0. The germline V gene encodes CDR1 SQVTM and CDR2 ANQGSEA. The DNA for the CDR3 is TGCAGCGTTGGGACAGGGGACACTGAAGCTTTCTTT. It specifies CSVGTGDTEAFF.

This clone was seen only once. The chain couples TRBV7-6 to TRBJ1-6; D ambiguous. Trimming stripped 0 bases from V and 11 bases from J, with 8 bases between. Germline V gene data show CDR1 as SGHVS and CDR2 as FNYEAQ. This CDR3 contains 13 residues. The CDR3 loop reads CASSLAGSTPLHF. CDR3 coding DNA: TGTGCCAGCAGCTTAGCAGGGAGTACACCCCTCCACTTT.

This clone has a single count. The chain combines TRBV11-1 with TRBJ2-3; 7 bases line up with TRBD2. This CDR3 has 14 residues. Germline V lookup: CDR1 SGHAT, CDR2 FQDESV (reference sequence). Losses at the gene ends were 4 bases for V and 5 bases for J; bases not matched to a gene: 6. Here the CDR3 reads CASSSYSGGDTQYF. The CDR3, as DNA: TGTGCCAGCAGCTCCTATTCGGGGGGAGATACGCAGTATTTT. Drawing the rest from reference TRBV11-1 and TRBJ2-3, the complete variable domain is EAEVAQSPRYKITEKSQAVAFWCDPISGHATLYWYRQILGQGPELLVQFQDESVVDDSQLPKDRFSAERLKGVDSTLKIQPAELGDSAMYLCASSSYSGGDTQYFGPGTRLTVL.

This chain links TRBV7-9 with TRBJ2-2; 7 bases are shared with TRBD2. The CDR3 length is 15 residues. Germline loops: CDR1 SEHNR, CDR2 FQNEAQ (reference sequence). V shed 2 bases, J shed 1 base, and the junction held 1 base outside the gene matches. The CDR3 loop reads CASSLSGENTGELFF. In DNA form, the CDR3 reads TGTGCCAGCAGCTTAAGCGGGGAGAACACCGGGGAGCTGTTTTTT.